This TCR beta chain is drawn from a study of T cells in localized non-small cell lung cancer. The CDR3 loop spans 15 amino acids. The germline CDR1 and CDR2 sequences are LNHDA and SQIVND (reference sequence). V gave up 9 bases and J gave up 1 base; unmatched junction bases: 9. Assay used: immunoSEQ multiplex PCR; TCRdb lists only in-frame clones, some missing. This sample has over 950 clones, with 27% found just once. The V and J genes are TRBV19 and TRBJ2-1; 7 bases map to TRBD2. The source was lung tumor tissue, collected before any cancer treatment. The source of this sequence is a female donor older than 55 with stage III squamous cell lung carcinoma. The CDR3 coding sequence is TGTGCCAGCGGAGGCGGGAGTTGGTCCTACAATGAGCAGTTCTTC. Translating gives CASGGGSWSYNEQFF.